A selection of T cell receptor beta chains follows, all from one sample in a study of T cell responses to AZD1222 COVID-19 vaccine. Here immunoSEQ multiplex PCR was the method, and the copy in TCRdb shows in-frame clones only, minus some. The table lists tens of thousands of clones, just over 85% of them singletons, with approximately 10% in the top ten. The material was peripheral blood, obtained on day 0 of MenACWY control vaccination. These receptors originate from an adult in good health. Both conserved end residues are part of each CDR3. The order of the fields is J gene, V gene, clone size, D gene, CDR3 protein, CDR3 DNA. D genes are given only for firm matches. Part of the rows lack a size; the others show once, few, many or a class for expanded clones.

TRBJ2-5 | TRBV9 | NA | NA | CASSVSSGETQYF | TGTGCCAGCAGCGTTTCTAGTGGAGAGACCCAGTACTTC
TRBJ2-5 | TRBV3-1/TRBV3-2 | NA | NA | CASSRVETQYF | TGTGCCAGCAGCCGTGTGGAGACCCAGTACTTC
TRBJ1-1 | TRBV7-9 | NA | NA | CASSLVSGGSTEAFF | TGTGCCAGCAGCTTAGTCTCGGGAGGGTCCACTGAAGCTTTCTTT
TRBJ2-5 | TRBV7-3 | NA | TRBD1 | CASSLGQGVVGQETQYF | TGTGCCAGCAGCTTGGGACAGGGGGTTGTAGGCCAAGAGACCCAGTACTTC
TRBJ1-2 | TRBV14 | NA | NA | CASSQLLGGYTF | TGTGCCAGCAGCCAACTGCTGGGCGGCTACACCTTC
TRBJ1-2 | TRBV6-1 | once | NA | CASSEGFFGNYGYTF | TGTGCCAGCAGTGAAGGATTCTTTGGTAACTATGGCTACACCTTC
TRBJ1-1 | TRBV20-1 | once | NA | CSARAETEAFF | TGCAGTGCTAGAGCCGAGACTGAAGCTTTCTTT
TRBJ1-1 | TRBV6-5 | NA | TRBD1 | CASSPDRGGTEAFF | TGTGCCAGCAGTCCGGACAGGGGCGGGACTGAAGCTTTCTTT
TRBJ2-7 | TRBV28 | NA | TRBD2 | CASTSSGGGYEQYF | TGTGCCAGCACCTCCAGCGGGGGTGGCTACGAGCAGTACTTC
TRBJ2-2 | TRBV19 | NA | TRBD2 | CASSFGLAGAQNTGELFF | TGTGCCAGTAGCTTTGGACTAGCGGGGGCCCAGAACACCGGGGAGCTGTTTTTT
TRBJ1-3 | TRBV9 | NA | NA | CASSVSPSGNTIYF | TGTGCCAGCAGCGTATCCCCCTCGGGAAACACCATATATTTT